Described below is a single T cell receptor (beta chain) sequence and its context. Its antigen is still unknown. The CDR3 has 12 residues. CDR1 is MDHEN and CDR2 is SYDVKM in the germline V gene. The V gene lost 5 bases and the J gene lost 7 bases, with 9 bases spanning the gap. Naive CD8 isolation took CD45RO-negative cells positively selected for CCR7 and excluded terminally differentiated effector memory CD45RA+ cells. Generated by immunoSEQ multiplex PCR, the TCRdb table keeps only in-frame clones and is missing some. The data show around 2.1 million clones, 85% to 95% seen once. This specimen comes from a study of shared clonotypes between healthy human individuals. Whole-study findings and limits: The study found about 5% of naive CD4 clonotypes shared across four donors. It was only blood that was sampled, and tissue repertoires likely differ.

This chain uses TRBV28 with TRBJ2-1; D is ambiguous. The sequence derives from a man younger than 35 in good health. Some clones in this sample may be carry-over from other donors' samples. The source material was naive CD8+ T cells from PBMCs. The CDR3, as DNA: TGTGCCAGCAGTGAAGGGTTAAATGAGCAGTTCTTC. Translation gives CASSEGLNEQFF. The variable domain in full, completed from reference TRBV28 and TRBJ2-1, reads DVKVTQSSRYLVKRTGEKVFLECVQDMDHENMFWYRQDPGLGLRLIYFSYDVKMKEKGDIPEGYSVSREKKERFSLILESASTNQTSMYLCASSEGLNEQFFGPGTRLTVL.